This T cell receptor beta chain derives from a study of cytomegalovirus exposure and HLA in healthy donors. Use of 60 Vbeta and 13 Jbeta primers characterized the PCR. The repertoire was sequenced with immunoSEQ multiplex PCR; TCRdb's copy has only in-frame clones and lacks some. The sample yields some 190,000 clones, over 80% seen once. With regard to this clone: Antigen unknown.

V was pared by 1 base and J by 8 bases, with 8 bases of the junction left unmatched. CDR3 length equals 15 residues. Germline V gene data show CDR1 as PRHDT and CDR2 as FYEKMQ (reference sequence). Study-level points and caveats: Confirmation was obtained in vitro that three CMV-associated chains are specific for CMV antigens. Previous analysis showed most TCR beta V segments were productive about 90% or about 30% of the time.

The sequenced sample was PBMCs. This rearrangement joins TRBV13 to TRBJ2-3, with 8 bases fitting TRBD2. This clonotype was obtained from a man aged 35-49 years in good health and CMV-seronegative. The CDR3 here is CASSLDAGGTSTQYF. DNA of the CDR3: TGTGCCAGCAGCTTAGATGCGGGAGGCACCAGTACGCAGTATTTT.